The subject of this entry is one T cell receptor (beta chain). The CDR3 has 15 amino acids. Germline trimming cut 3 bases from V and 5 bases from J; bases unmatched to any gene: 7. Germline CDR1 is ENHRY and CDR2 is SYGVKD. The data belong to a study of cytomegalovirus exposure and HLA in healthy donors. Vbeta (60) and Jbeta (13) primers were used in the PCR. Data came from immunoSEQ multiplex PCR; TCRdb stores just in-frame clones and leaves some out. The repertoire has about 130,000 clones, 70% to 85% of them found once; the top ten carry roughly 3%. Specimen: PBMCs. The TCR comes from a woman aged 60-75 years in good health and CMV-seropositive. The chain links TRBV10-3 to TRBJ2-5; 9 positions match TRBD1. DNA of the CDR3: TGTGCCATCAGTGACACAGGGGGCGCGGGGGAGACCCAGTACTTC. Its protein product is CAISDTGGAGETQYF.